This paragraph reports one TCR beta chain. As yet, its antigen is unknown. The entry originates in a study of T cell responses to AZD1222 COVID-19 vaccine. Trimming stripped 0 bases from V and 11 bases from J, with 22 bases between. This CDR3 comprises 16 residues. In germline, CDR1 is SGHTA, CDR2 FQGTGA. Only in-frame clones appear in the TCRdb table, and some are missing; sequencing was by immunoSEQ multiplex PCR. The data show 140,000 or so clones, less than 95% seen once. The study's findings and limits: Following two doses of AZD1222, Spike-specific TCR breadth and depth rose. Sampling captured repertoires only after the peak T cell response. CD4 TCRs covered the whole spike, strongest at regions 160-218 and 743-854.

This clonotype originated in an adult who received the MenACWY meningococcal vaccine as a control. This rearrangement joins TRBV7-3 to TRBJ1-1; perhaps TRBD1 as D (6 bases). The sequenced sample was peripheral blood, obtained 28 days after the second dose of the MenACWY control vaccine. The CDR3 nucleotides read TGTGCCAGCAGCTTAACAGGGGTCCAACAGGGTTCGGAGGCTTTCTTT. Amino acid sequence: CASSLTGVQQGSEAFF.